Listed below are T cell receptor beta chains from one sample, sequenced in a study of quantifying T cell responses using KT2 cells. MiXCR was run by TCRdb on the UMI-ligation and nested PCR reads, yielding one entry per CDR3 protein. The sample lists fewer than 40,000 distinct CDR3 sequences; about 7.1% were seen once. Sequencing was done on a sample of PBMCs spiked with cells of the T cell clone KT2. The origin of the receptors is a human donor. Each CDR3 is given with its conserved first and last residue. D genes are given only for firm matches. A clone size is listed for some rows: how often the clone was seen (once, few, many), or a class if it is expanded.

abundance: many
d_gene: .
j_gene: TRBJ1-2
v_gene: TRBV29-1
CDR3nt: TGCAGCGTTGAATCTTCGGGTTCGGAAGGCTACACCTTC
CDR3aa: CSVESSGSEGYTF

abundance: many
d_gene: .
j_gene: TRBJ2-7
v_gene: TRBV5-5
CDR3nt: TGTGCCAGCACCTGGGGGTCCAACTACGAGCAGTACTTC
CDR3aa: CASTWGSNYEQYF

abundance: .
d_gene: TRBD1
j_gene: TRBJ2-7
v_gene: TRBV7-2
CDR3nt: TGTGCCAGCAGCGACCAAGACAGGGGGCCGGACGAGCAGTACTTC
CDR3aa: CASSDQDRGPDEQYF

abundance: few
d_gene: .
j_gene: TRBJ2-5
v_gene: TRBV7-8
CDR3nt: TGTGCCAGCAGCTTCCTTCGCGGGATGGCGGAGACCCAGTACTTC
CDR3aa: CASSFLRGMAETQYF

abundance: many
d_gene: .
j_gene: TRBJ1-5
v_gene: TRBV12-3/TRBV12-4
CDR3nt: TGTGCCAGCAGGTCCTCAGGTCCTGGTAGCAATCAGCCCCAGCATTTT
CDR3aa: CASRSSGPGSNQPQHF

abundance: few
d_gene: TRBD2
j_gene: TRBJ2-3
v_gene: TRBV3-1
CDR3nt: TGTGCCAGCAGCCAAGAAATAGCGGGAGGGCCCTCGGATACGCAGTATTTT
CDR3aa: CASSQEIAGGPSDTQYF

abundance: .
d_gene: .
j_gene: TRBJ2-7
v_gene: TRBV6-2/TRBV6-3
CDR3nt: TGTGCCAGCAGTTACTCGAGTTGGGGTACCTACGAGCAGTACTTC
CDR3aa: CASSYSSWGTYEQYF

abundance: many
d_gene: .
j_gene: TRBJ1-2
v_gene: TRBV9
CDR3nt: TGTGCCAGCAGCGTAGACGACAGTATAGGGGGCTACACCTTC
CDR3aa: CASSVDDSIGGYTF

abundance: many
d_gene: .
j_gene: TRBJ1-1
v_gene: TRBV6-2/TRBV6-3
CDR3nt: TGTGCCAGCAGTTACGGTGGGCAAAGCAGCAACACTGAAGCTTTCTTT
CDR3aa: CASSYGGQSSNTEAFF

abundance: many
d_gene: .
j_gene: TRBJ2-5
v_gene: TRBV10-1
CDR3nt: TGCGCCAGCAGTGATGGGGCCCAAGAGACCCAGTACTTC
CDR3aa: CASSDGAQETQYF

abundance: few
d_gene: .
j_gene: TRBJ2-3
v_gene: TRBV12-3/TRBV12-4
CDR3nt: TGTGCCAGCAGTCCAAATCGGGATACGCAGTATTTT
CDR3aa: CASSPNRDTQYF

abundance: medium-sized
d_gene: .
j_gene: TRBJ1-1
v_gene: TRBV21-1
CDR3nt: TGTGCCAGCAGCAACCCCACCTGGGCTGAAGCTTTCTTT
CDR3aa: CASSNPTWAEAFF

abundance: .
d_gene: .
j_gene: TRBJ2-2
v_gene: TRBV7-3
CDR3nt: TGTGCCAGCAGCCCCGGCACAACGAACACCGGGGAGCTGTTTTTT
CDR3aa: CASSPGTTNTGELFF

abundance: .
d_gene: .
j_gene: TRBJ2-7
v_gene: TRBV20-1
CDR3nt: TGCAGTGCTAGCCCCGGGTTTTTGTCGGGGGCCGAGCAGTACTTC
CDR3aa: CSASPGFLSGAEQYF

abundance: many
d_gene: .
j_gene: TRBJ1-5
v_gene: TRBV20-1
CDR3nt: TGCAGTGCGGTTAGGGGGGCCGGTGAACAGCCCCAGCATTTT
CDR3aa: CSAVRGAGEQPQHF

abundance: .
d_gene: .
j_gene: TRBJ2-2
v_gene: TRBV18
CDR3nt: TGTGCCAGCTCACCACGCCCGATGGGGGGGAACACCGGGGAGCTGTTTTTT
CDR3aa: CASSPRPMGGNTGELFF

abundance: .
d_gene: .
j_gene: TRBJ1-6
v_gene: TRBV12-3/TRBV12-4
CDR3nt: TGTGCCAGCAGTTGGTGGGACTACTATAATTCACCCCTCCACTTT
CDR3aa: CASSWWDYYNSPLHF

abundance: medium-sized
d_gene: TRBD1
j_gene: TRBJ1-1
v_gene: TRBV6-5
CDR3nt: TGTGCCAGCAGTGAAAATCTTGACAGGGCTGAAGCTTTCTTT
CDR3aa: CASSENLDRAEAFF

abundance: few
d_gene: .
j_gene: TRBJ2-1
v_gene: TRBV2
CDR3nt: TGTGCCAGCACCTCTAGACAGAAAACCTACAATGAGCAGTTCTTC
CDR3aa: CASTSRQKTYNEQFF

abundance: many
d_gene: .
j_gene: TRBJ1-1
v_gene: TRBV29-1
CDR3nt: TGCAGCGTTGAACGTCAGTTGAACACTGAAGCTTTCTTT
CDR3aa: CSVERQLNTEAFF

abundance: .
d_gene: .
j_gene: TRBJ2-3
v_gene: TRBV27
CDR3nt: TGTGCCAGCAGTTTACGGCCCGTCAGGGTGTTCACAGATACGCAGTATTTT
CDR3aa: CASSLRPVRVFTDTQYF

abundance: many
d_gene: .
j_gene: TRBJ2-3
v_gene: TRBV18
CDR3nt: TGTGCCAGCTCACCCCTGGACTACCCTAGCACAGATACGCAGTATTTT
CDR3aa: CASSPLDYPSTDTQYF

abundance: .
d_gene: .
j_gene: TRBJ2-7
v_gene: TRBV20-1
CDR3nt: TGCAGTGCTTCCCCCGGCAGCCTCGCCTCCGCCGAGCAGTACTTC
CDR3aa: CSASPGSLASAEQYF

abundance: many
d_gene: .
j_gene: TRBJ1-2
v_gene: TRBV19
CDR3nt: TGTGCCAGTAACCCCTCAACCTCTGCGGGCAGGGCATCCGGCTACACCTTC
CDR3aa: CASNPSTSAGRASGYTF

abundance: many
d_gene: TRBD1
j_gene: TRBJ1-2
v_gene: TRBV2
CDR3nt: TGTGCCAGCAGTAGGGACAGGCGGTCTAACTATGGCTACACCTTC
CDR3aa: CASSRDRRSNYGYTF

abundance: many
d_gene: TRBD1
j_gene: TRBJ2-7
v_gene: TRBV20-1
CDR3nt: TGCAGTGCCGAGAGAGGGACAGACTCCTACGAGCAGTACTTC
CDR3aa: CSAERGTDSYEQYF

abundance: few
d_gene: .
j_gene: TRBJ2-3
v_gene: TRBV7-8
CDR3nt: TGTGCCAGCAGCTTTTCTGTCACAGATACGCAGTATTTT
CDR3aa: CASSFSVTDTQYF

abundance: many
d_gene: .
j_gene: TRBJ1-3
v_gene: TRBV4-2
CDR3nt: TGTGCCAGCAGCCAAGGTATTCCCTCTGGAAACACCATATATTTT
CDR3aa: CASSQGIPSGNTIYF

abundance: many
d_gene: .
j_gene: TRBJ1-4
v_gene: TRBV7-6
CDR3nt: TGTGCCAGCAGCCTTGGACGGTTGAGTAATGAAAAACTGTTTTTT
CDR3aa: CASSLGRLSNEKLFF

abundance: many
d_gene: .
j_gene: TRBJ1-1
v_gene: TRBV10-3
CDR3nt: TGTGCCATCAGTGAGTCGATGAACACTGAAGCTTTCTTT
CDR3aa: CAISESMNTEAFF

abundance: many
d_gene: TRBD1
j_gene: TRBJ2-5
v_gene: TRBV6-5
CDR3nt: TGTGCCAGCAGACCCGACAGGGGCCAAGAGACCCAGTACTTC
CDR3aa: CASRPDRGQETQYF

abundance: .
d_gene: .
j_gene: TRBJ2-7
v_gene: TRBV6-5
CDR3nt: TGTGCCAGCAGCCCTAGGTCCTACTACGAGCAGTACTTC
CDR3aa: CASSPRSYYEQYF

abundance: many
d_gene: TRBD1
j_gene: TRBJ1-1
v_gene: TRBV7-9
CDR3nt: TGTGCCAGCAGCCAGGGACAGTTGAACACTGAAGCTTTCTTT
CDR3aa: CASSQGQLNTEAFF

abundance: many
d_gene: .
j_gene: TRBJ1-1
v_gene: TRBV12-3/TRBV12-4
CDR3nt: TGTGCCAGCACAGGCAGGGTGGGCACTGAAGCTTTCTTT
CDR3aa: CASTGRVGTEAFF

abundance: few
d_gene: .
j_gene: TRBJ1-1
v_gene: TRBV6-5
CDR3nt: TGTGCCAGCAGTTACTCCCCCACAAGGGTCGCTGGGGTGTTCACTGAAGCTTTCTTT
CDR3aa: CASSYSPTRVAGVFTEAFF

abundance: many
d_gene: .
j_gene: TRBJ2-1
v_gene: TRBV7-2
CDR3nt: TGTGCCAGCAGCTACTTCAGCTCCTACAATGAGCAGTTCTTC
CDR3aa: CASSYFSSYNEQFF

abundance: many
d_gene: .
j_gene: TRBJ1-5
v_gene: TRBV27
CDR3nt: TGTGCCAGCAGTTTGCCCAATCAGCCCCAGCATTTT
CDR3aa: CASSLPNQPQHF

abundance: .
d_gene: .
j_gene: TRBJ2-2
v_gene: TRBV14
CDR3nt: TGTGCCAGCAGCCAAGAAATCAGGGCTCATCTAGGGGAGCTGTTTTTT
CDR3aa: CASSQEIRAHLGELFF

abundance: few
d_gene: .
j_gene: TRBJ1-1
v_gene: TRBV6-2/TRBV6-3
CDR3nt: TGTGCCAGCAGGGGGTTGAGGACAGCGAACACTGAAGCTTTCTTT
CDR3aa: CASRGLRTANTEAFF

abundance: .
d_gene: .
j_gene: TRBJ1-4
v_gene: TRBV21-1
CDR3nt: TGTGCCAGCAGCAAAGAGTGGGGGATGCCTGAAAAACTGTTTTTT
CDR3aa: CASSKEWGMPEKLFF

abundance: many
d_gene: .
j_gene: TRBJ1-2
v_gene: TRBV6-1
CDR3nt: TGTGCCAGCAGTGACGCAGGGGATGTTGGCTACACCTTC
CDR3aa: CASSDAGDVGYTF

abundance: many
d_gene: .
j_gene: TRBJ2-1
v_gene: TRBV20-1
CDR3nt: TGCAGTGCCAGTTACAATGAGCAGTTCTTC
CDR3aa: CSASYNEQFF

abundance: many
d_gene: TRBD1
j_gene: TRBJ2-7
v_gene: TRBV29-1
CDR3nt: TGCAGCGTTACCACCGGGACAGGGGGCGAGCAGTACTTC
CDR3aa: CSVTTGTGGEQYF

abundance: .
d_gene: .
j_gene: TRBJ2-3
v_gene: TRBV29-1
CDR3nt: TGCAGCGTTGAATCCTGGAGGGACACAGATACGCAGTATTTT
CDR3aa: CSVESWRDTDTQYF

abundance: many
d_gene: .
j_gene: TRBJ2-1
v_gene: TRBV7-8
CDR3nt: TGTGCCAGCAGCTTAGTCCTGCCCTCCTCCTACAATGAGCAGTTCTTC
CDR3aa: CASSLVLPSSYNEQFF

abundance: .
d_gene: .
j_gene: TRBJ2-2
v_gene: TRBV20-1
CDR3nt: TGCAGTGCTCCCATAGCGAGGAACACCGGGGAGCTGTTTTTT
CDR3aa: CSAPIARNTGELFF

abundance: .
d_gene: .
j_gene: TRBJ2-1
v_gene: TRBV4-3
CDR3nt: TGCGCCAGCAGCCAAGCCCCACGCGGGGACGGGAATGAGCAGTTCTTC
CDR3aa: CASSQAPRGDGNEQFF

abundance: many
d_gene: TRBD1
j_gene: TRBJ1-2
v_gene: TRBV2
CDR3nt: TGTGCCAGCAGTGAGGACAGGGGACTTTATGGCTACACCTTC
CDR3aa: CASSEDRGLYGYTF

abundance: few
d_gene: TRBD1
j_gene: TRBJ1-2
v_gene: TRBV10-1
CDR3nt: TGCGCCAGCGGACCGGGACAGTCGGGCTATGGCTACACCTTC
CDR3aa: CASGPGQSGYGYTF

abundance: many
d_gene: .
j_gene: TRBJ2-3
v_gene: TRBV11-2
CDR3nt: TGTGCCAGCAGCTTTCAACAGGGAGGTGTGGGCACAGATACGCAGTATTTT
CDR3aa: CASSFQQGGVGTDTQYF

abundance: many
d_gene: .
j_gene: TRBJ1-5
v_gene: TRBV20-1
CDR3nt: TGCAGTGCTAGAGATGGAAGGGGCAATCAGCCCCAGCATTTT
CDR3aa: CSARDGRGNQPQHF

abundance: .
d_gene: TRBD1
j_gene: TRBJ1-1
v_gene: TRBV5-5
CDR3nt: TGTGCCAGCAGCCCGAGAGTTGGGACAGAGAACACTGAAGCTTTCTTT
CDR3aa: CASSPRVGTENTEAFF

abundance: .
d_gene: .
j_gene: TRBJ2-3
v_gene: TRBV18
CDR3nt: TGTGCCAGCTCACCAATGATGGTTGCAGATACGCAGTATTTT
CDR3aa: CASSPMMVADTQYF

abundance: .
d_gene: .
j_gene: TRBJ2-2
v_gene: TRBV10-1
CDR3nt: TGCGCCAGCAGTGAATCTATGGGTGTATCCACCGGGGAGCTGTTTTTT
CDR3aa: CASSESMGVSTGELFF

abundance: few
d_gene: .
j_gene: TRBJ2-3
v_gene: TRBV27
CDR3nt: TGTGCCAGCACGAGGTTAGGGCAGGGGACAGATACGCAGTATTTT
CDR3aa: CASTRLGQGTDTQYF

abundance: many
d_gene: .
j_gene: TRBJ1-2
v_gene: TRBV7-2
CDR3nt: TGTGCCAGCAGCTTAGGCTCAGGGGATGGCTACACCTTC
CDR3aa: CASSLGSGDGYTF

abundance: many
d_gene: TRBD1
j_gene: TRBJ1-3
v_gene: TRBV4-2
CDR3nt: TGTGCCAGCAGCCCAAAGGGACAGGGGTTCAACCGAAACACCATATATTTT
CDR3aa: CASSPKGQGFNRNTIYF

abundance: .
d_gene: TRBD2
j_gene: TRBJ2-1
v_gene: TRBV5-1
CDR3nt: TGCGCCAGCAGCTTGGTCCTAGCGGGGCCGGGTAATGAGCAGTTCTTC
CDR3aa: CASSLVLAGPGNEQFF